These 28 T cell receptor beta chains were all obtained from the same sample, sequenced in a study of T-cell reconstitution after alpha-beta-depleted transplantation in children. This sample's TCRbeta library carried unique molecular identifier barcodes. Using its own MiXCR run on the PCR reads, TCRdb lists one record per CDR3 protein. The table records about 980,000 distinct CDR3 sequences, about 29% of them present only once. Sequenced here: PBMCs, mostly from graft donor cells, sampled 360 days after TCRalphabeta/CD19-depleted stem cell transplant. These receptors were taken from a boy under three years old who had a stem cell transplant for SCID, so the T cells may come from the graft donor.

J is TRBJ2-3 and V is TRBV2; D is unresolved. The germline CDR1 and CDR2 sequences are SNHLY and FYNNEI. V was trimmed by 8 bases and J by 0 bases, leaving 12 bases between them. This CDR3 is 14 amino acids long. CDR3 sequence: CASPPRPSTDTQYF. The DNA of the CDR3 is TGTGCCAGCCCCCCGCGGCCTAGCACAGATACGCAGTATTTT.

This clonotype was seen more than once but under ten times. The chain couples TRBV4-1 to TRBJ1-1, with 9 nucleotides matching TRBD1. The junction had 6 bases not matched to a gene; V was cut back by 3 bases and J by 1 base. CDR3 length: 16 residues. Germline values: CDR1 MGHRA, CDR2 YSYEKL. In DNA, the CDR3 is TGCGCCAGCAGCCAGGGACAGGGAACTCGGAACACTGAAGCTTTCTTT. Translated: CASSQGQGTRNTEAFF.

Only a few counts were recorded for this clonotype. The V and J genes are TRBV6-5 and TRBJ1-1; D possibly corresponds to TRBD1 (6 bases). The ends were cut back, 0 bases at V and 1 base at J, with 9 bases in the middle. Germline V gives CDR1 MNHEY, CDR2 SVGAGI. CDR3 length: 15 amino acids. CDR3 in amino acids: CASSYSTTGNTEAFF. The DNA of the CDR3 is TGTGCCAGCAGTTACTCCACGACAGGGAACACTGAAGCTTTCTTT.

This clonotype was seen a handful of times. The chain combines TRBV20-1 with TRBJ2-3; TRBD2 aligns across 11 bases. J lost 5 bases, V lost 4 bases, and 2 bases had no gene match. Germline V gene data show CDR1 as DFQATT and CDR2 as SNEGSKA (reference sequence). This CDR3 has 13 residues. CDR3 DNA: TGCAGTGCTAAACTAGCGGGGGTAGATACGCAGTATTTT. This translates into CSAKLAGVDTQYF.

This clonotype was counted between two and nine times. The chain recombines TRBV12-3 or TRBV12-4 with TRBJ2-1, with TRBD1 as a possible D gene (6 bases). V was trimmed by 3 bases and J by 3 bases, leaving 9 bases between them. The CDR3 covers 14 residues. In DNA, the CDR3 is TGTGCCAGCAGTTTGGTACAGGGCTACAATGAGCAGTTCTTC. It specifies CASSLVQGYNEQFF.

The chain carries TRBV7-2 and TRBJ2-5; D is uncertain. Per the germline V gene, CDR1 is SGHTA and CDR2 is FQGNSA. The V end was cut by 3 bases, the J end by 4 bases, with 12 bases between. CDR3 length: 14 amino acids. CDR3 residues: CASSFDPRGETQYF. For the CDR3, the DNA is TGTGCCAGCAGCTTCGACCCCCGCGGAGAGACCCAGTACTTC.

DNA of the CDR3: TGTGCCAGCAGTTTACATACGACAACCTACGAGCAGTACTTC. Its protein is CASSLHTTTYEQYF. The V call is TRBV12-3 or TRBV12-4, the J call TRBJ2-7; D call uncertain. Trimming took off 2 bases at V and 2 bases at J, with 10 bases between the two ends. The CDR3 is made up of 14 amino acids.

CDR3 in amino acids: CASSPGGLSTDTQYF. Here the CDR3 DNA reads TGTGCCAGCAGCCCAGGGGGACTCAGCACAGATACGCAGTATTTT. The V gene is TRBV12-3 or TRBV12-4, the J gene TRBJ2-3, with a tentative D call TRBD1 (7 bases). The length of the CDR3 is 15 residues. V lost 6 bases and J lost 0, with 13 bases in between.

CDR3 sequence: CASRGPDYYGYTF. CDR3 in DNA: TGTGCCAGCAGGGGACCGGACTACTATGGCTACACCTTC. This sequence joins TRBV28 and TRBJ1-2, with D perhaps TRBD1 (5 bases). V dropped 6 bases and J dropped 3 bases, with 11 bases sitting between them. There are 13 residues in the CDR3. Per germline, CDR1 MDHEN and CDR2 SYDVKM.

Only a few counts were recorded for this clonotype. The V and J genes are TRBV12-3 or TRBV12-4 and TRBJ2-1, with 11 bases fitting TRBD2. V dropped 7 bases and J dropped 0; count of bases not matched to a gene: 5. CDR3 length: 16 amino acids. The CDR3 sequence is CASKSSGGSSYNEQFF. The CDR3 coding sequence is TGTGCCAGCAAATCTAGCGGGGGGAGCTCCTACAATGAGCAGTTCTTC.

This rearrangement joins TRBV6-5 to TRBJ2-7; D remains unclear. CDR1 is MNHEY and CDR2 is SVGAGI in the germline V gene. V lost 0 bases and J 3 bases, leaving 12 bases between the germline ends. The CDR3 is 15 residues long. DNA for the CDR3: TGTGCCAGCAGTTACTCAGGCAGTATCAACTACGAGCAGTACTTC. Translation gives CASSYSGSINYEQYF.

V usage is TRBV29-1 and J usage is TRBJ2-7; 8 nucleotides match TRBD1. CDR1 and CDR2 from the germline V gene are SQVTM and ANQGSEA. The CDR3 spans 14 residues. J lost 2 bases, V lost 6 bases, and 9 bases had no gene match. CDR3 in DNA: TGCAGCGTCGCGGCGGACAGGGTACCCTACGAGCAGTACTTC. It encodes CSVAADRVPYEQYF.

This chain connects TRBV20-1 to TRBJ2-1; no firm D call. Germline V CDR1 and CDR2: DFQATT, SNEGSKA (reference sequence). The CDR3 is 11 residues long. Deletions cut 6 bases from V and 6 bases from J, with 9 bases between. The CDR3 sequence: CSARTVNEQFF. For the CDR3, the DNA is TGCAGTGCCCGGACGGTCAATGAGCAGTTCTTC.

This clonotype was seen more than once but under ten times. The V gene is TRBV12-3 or TRBV12-4, the J gene TRBJ2-1; the D gene could be TRBD1 or TRBD2 (5 bases each). The ends were cut back, 8 bases at V and 5 bases at J, with 13 bases in the middle. This CDR3 spans 13 amino acids. The CDR3 DNA is TGTGCCAGCTGGGGACCGGTGGACAATGAGCAGTTCTTC. Amino acids: CASWGPVDNEQFF.

The chain carries TRBV9 and TRBJ2-3; a weak D match, TRBD1 (5 bases). V dropped 0 bases and J dropped 4 bases, with 15 bases sitting between them. The CDR3 is 16 amino acids. The germline gives CDR1 SGDLS, CDR2 YYNGEE. The CDR3 DNA sequence: TGTGCCAGCAGCGTAGTCTCGCAGGGAATGTCAGATACGCAGTATTTT. Its protein product is CASSVVSQGMSDTQYF. The whole variable domain, remainder taken from reference TRBV9 and TRBJ2-3, is DSGVTQTPKHLITATGQRVTLRCSPRSGDLSVYWYQQSLDQGLQFLIQYYNGEERAKGNILERFSAQQFPDLHSELNLSSLELGDSALYFCASSVVSQGMSDTQYFGPGTRLTVL.

V usage is TRBV27 and J usage is TRBJ2-3; D possibly corresponds to TRBD2 (6 bases). The CDR3 totals 16 residues. Germline CDR1 reads MNHEY; CDR2 reads SMNVEV (reference sequence). Between the trimmed V and J ends, which lost 5 bases and 1 base, there was a span of 16 bases. In DNA form, the CDR3 reads TGTGCCAGCAGTGTACTAGCAGTCCAAGGCACAGATACGCAGTATTTT. Translating gives CASSVLAVQGTDTQYF.

The chain links TRBV21-1 to TRBJ2-1; the table names TRBD1, a call not compared with the DNA. TRBV21-1 is marked as a pseudogene. The CDR3 extends over 16 amino acids. CDR3 region: CAIGGSVQGGYNEQFF. Written as DNA, the CDR3 is TGTGCCATCGGCGGGAGTGTCCAGGGGGGCTACAATGAGCAGTTCTTC.

This clonotype was observed a handful of times. V and J are TRBV20-1 and TRBJ1-6; TRBD1 is a possible D gene (6 bases). V was shortened by 2 bases and J by 3 bases, with 14 bases between the two germline ends. This CDR3 comprises 16 residues. Germline V gene data show CDR1 as DFQATT and CDR2 as SNEGSKA (reference sequence). CDR3 DNA sequence: TGCAGTGCTAGACCCACGACAGGATACTATAATTCACCCCTCCACTTT. This sequence encodes CSARPTTGYYNSPLHF.

The chain joins TRBV12-3 or TRBV12-4 to TRBJ1-5, with D tentatively TRBD1 (5 bases). V was pared by 3 bases and J by 7 bases, with 13 bases between. This CDR3 contains 14 residues. Here the CDR3 reads CASSLGRVRQPQHF. For the CDR3, the DNA is TGTGCCAGCAGTTTGGGCAGGGTGAGACAGCCCCAGCATTTT.

This chain links TRBV18 with TRBJ2-3, with 9 bases that match TRBD1. Germline values: CDR1 KGHSH, CDR2 LQKENI. The CDR3 spans 15 residues. J lost 7 bases, V lost 3 bases, and 8 bases had no gene match. The CDR3 is CASSPGQGMRHTQYF. CDR3 DNA: TGTGCCAGCTCACCGGGACAGGGAATGAGACATACGCAGTATTTT.

This clonotype was detected only a few times. The chain has TRBV12-3 or TRBV12-4 and TRBJ2-7, with D perhaps TRBD1 (5 bases). Trimming shortened V by 8 bases and J by 2 bases, and 10 bases separated the two germline ends. This CDR3 is 12 amino acids long. The CDR3 protein is CASGWTPYEQYF. Written as DNA, the CDR3 is TGTGCCAGCGGATGGACACCCTACGAGCAGTACTTC.

V and J are TRBV15 and TRBJ2-3; 7 positions match TRBD2. V dropped 3 bases and J dropped 1; count of bases not matched to a gene: 4. This CDR3 region has 15 residues. The germline V gene encodes CDR1 LNHNV and CDR2 YYDKDF (reference sequence). The CDR3 is CATSSRTSGTDTQYF. The CDR3 DNA is TGTGCCACCAGCAGTAGGACTAGTGGCACAGATACGCAGTATTTT.

The J gene is TRBJ1-5, the V gene TRBV12-3 or TRBV12-4, with 7 bases identical to TRBD1. The CDR3 covers 12 residues. V was clipped by 7 bases and J by 15 bases; unmatched bases: 12. CDR3 in DNA: TGTGCCAGCACCACGACAGGGAGGGTAATGCATTTT. Protein product: CASTTTGRVMHF.

This sequence joins TRBV5-1 and TRBJ1-1; D might be TRBD1 (6 bases). V lost 4 bases and J lost 0, with 19 bases in between. Germline V CDR1 and CDR2: SGHRS, YFSETQ. The CDR3 contains 17 residues. In DNA form, the CDR3 reads TGCGCCAGCAGCGAGGGACCCGGACAGCCCATGAACACTGAAGCTTTCTTT. Translating gives CASSEGPGQPMNTEAFF.

V gene TRBV24-1 combines with J gene TRBJ2-5; perhaps TRBD2 as D (6 bases). The CDR3 consists of 14 residues. Trimming removed 3 bases from V and 4 bases from J, with 11 bases in between. CDR1 is KGHDR and CDR2 is SFDVKD in the germline V gene. This chain's CDR3 is CATSDGLWAETQYF. In nucleotides, the CDR3 is TGTGCCACCAGTGATGGACTATGGGCAGAGACCCAGTACTTC.

This rearrangement joins TRBV9 to TRBJ2-5; no clear D. V was pared by 0 bases and J by 2 bases, with 11 bases between. The CDR3 has 15 residues. Germline CDR1 reads SGDLS; CDR2 reads YYNGEE. The CDR3 nucleotides are TGTGCCAGCAGCGTAGGGCTCGGACCGCAAGAGACCCAGTACTTC. Translated, it gives CASSVGLGPQETQYF. The complete variable domain, with remaining parts taken from reference TRBV9 and TRBJ2-5, reads DSGVTQTPKHLITATGQRVTLRCSPRSGDLSVYWYQQSLDQGLQFLIQYYNGEERAKGNILERFSAQQFPDLHSELNLSSLELGDSALYFCASSVGLGPQETQYFGPGTRLLVL.

The table lists this clonotype with a few counts. The rearrangement uses TRBV6-5 and TRBJ2-7, with 8 bases aligning to TRBD1. V dropped 4 bases and J dropped 6; count of bases not matched to a gene: 8. Germline V gene data show CDR1 as MNHEY and CDR2 as SVGAGI. This CDR3 is 14 amino acids long. The CDR3 is CASSSGQGWLEQYF. The CDR3 DNA reads TGTGCCAGCAGTTCAGGACAGGGCTGGCTCGAGCAGTACTTC.

The V call is TRBV2, the J call TRBJ2-5; possible D gene TRBD2, 6 bases. V lost 8 bases to trimming and J lost 3 bases, with 19 bases between them. CDR3 length: 15 residues. Germline assignment: CDR1 SNHLY and CDR2 FYNNEI. DNA of the CDR3: TGTGCCAGCGTAATTGGACTAACATCAGAAGAGACCCAGTACTTC. Translated, it gives CASVIGLTSEETQYF.